This T cell receptor (beta chain) was retrieved from a study of T cell repertoires in cytomegalovirus infection. Overall study: Both recently identified HLA-C-restricted and well-studied HLA-B-restricted CMV epitopes were used in the study. CMV infection and matching HLA type were both indicated by public TCR beta signatures.

The CDR3 consists of 20 residues. The junction had 14 bases not matched to a gene; V was cut back by 1 base and J by 0 bases. Germline V gene lookup returns CDR1 MNHNS and CDR2 SASEGT. Findings of the study overall: Dominant in the ex vivo response were TCR beta clonotypes restricted by HLA-C and specific for CMV. Carriage of CMV together with the relevant HLA was identifiable through cumulative public TCR beta family frequency.

On this clonotype: Antigen: not known.

In TCRdb, the reads were re-called with MiXCR into one record per CDR3 protein. The sample lists about 100,000 distinct CDR3 sequences; roughly two fifths were seen once. The sample in question was CD8+ T cells from cultured PBMCs, obtained from culture after CMV antigen stimulation. This TCR came from a human donor in good health (CMV status not recorded). Some clones in this sample may be carry-over from other donors' samples. The chain employs TRBV6-1 and TRBJ2-3, with TRBD1 matching 9 bases. The CDR3 region has the DNA TGTGCCAGCAGTGAAGTTCTAACCGGGACAGGGCTTACTAGCACAGATACGCAGTATTTT. Amino acids: CASSEVLTGTGLTSTDTQYF.